These 27 T cell receptor beta chains came from one sample sequenced in a study of radiation and T cells in renal cell carcinoma. Time point in this sample: baseline pretreatment blood. Noted treatment: 15 Gy SBRT to primary tumor, nephrectomy 4 weeks later. Here immunoSEQ multiplex PCR was the method, and the copy in TCRdb shows in-frame clones only, minus some. The data show approximately 120,000 clones, about four fifths seen once. The material sequenced was blood, taken from a patient whose treatment included radiotherapy and nephrectomy. The receptors derive from a woman aged 60-75 years with renal cell carcinoma.

Only a few counts were recorded for this clone. The chain is built from TRBV5-4 and TRBJ1-1; maybe TRBD1 (6 bases). The CDR3 spans 14 residues. Germline V lookup: CDR1 SGHNT, CDR2 YYREEE (reference sequence). V gave up 0 bases and J gave up 0 bases, with 6 bases separating them. CDR3 bases: TGTGCCAGCAGCTTGGGACAGGTGAACACTGAAGCTTTCTTT. This gives the protein CASSLGQVNTEAFF.

The V call is TRBV19, the J call TRBJ1-4, with 9 bases that match TRBD1. The V and J ends lost 5 bases and 7 bases, in that order; junction bases with no gene match: 11. CDR3 length: 16 amino acids. The germline CDR1 and CDR2 sequences are LNHDA and SQIVND (reference sequence). CDR3: CASSPYPDRGSEKLFF. In DNA, the CDR3 is TGTGCCAGTAGTCCCTACCCCGACAGGGGGAGTGAAAAACTGTTTTTT.

This clone has only a few counts. This sequence joins TRBV27 and TRBJ1-6, with 7 bases lining up with TRBD1. V was clipped by 2 bases and J by 10 bases; unmatched bases: 8. Germline V lookup: CDR1 MNHEY, CDR2 SMNVEV (reference sequence). This CDR3 has 15 residues. The CDR3 loop is CASSLLAGGRSPLHF. The CDR3 nucleotides read TGTGCCAGCAGTTTACTCGCAGGGGGAAGGTCACCCCTCCACTTT.

V is TRBV5-8 and J is TRBJ2-1; D is uncertain. Germline assignment: CDR1 SGHTS and CDR2 YDEGEE. This CDR3 has 12 residues. Trimming took 6 bases from V and 5 from J, leaving 9 bases between them. DNA for the CDR3: TGTGCCAGCACCAAAACTCACAATGAGCAGTTCTTC. Protein: CASTKTHNEQFF.

CDR3 sequence: CASSSIGGLRHNSPLHF. The DNA for the CDR3 is TGTGCCAGCAGCTCAATAGGGGGGCTAAGGCACAATTCACCCCTCCACTTT. The chain joins TRBV7-3 to TRBJ1-6, with D possibly matching TRBD1 (6 bases). The CDR3 is 17 amino acids. Looked up from germline, CDR1 is SGHTA and CDR2 is FQGTGA. V lost 4 bases, J lost 7 bases, and 20 bases lay in between.

V and J are TRBV5-1 and TRBJ1-2; 7 bases match TRBD1. The CDR3 totals 17 residues. Trimming took 0 bases from V and 0 from J; bases not matched to a gene: 8. Germline CDR1 is SGHRS and CDR2 is YFSETQ. The CDR3 here is CASSLVQGSLPNYGYTF. As DNA, the CDR3 is TGCGCCAGCAGCTTGGTACAGGGGTCCCTTCCTAACTATGGCTACACCTTC.

The chain uses TRBV7-8 and TRBJ2-1; 11 bases fit TRBD1. Germline V CDR1 and CDR2: SGHVS, FQNEAQ. Unmatched junction bases numbered 11, after V lost 4 bases and J lost 6 bases. This CDR3 has 17 amino acids. DNA for the CDR3: TGTGCCAGCAGCTATCTCACAGGACAGGGGGCCTTCAATGAGCAGTTCTTC. Protein sequence: CASSYLTGQGAFNEQFF.

The J gene is TRBJ2-7, the V gene TRBV6-6; TRBD1 matches 8 bases. The V gene's germline CDR1 is MNHNY and CDR2 SVGAGI (reference sequence). The CDR3 loop spans 15 amino acids. V lost 6 bases and J lost 7; bases outside the gene matches: 14. CDR3 sequence reads: CASRVTWQGAREQYF. DNA of the CDR3: TGTGCCAGCAGAGTTACATGGCAGGGGGCGCGGGAGCAGTACTTC.

The chain carries TRBV2 and TRBJ2-5; weak D call: TRBD2 (6 bases). This CDR3 is 13 amino acids long. Germline V gene data show CDR1 as SNHLY and CDR2 as FYNNEI. V gave up 8 bases and J gave up 12 bases, with 22 bases separating them. CDR3 sequence reads: CASLSSGVGGKYF. The CDR3 DNA reads as TGTGCCAGCCTGTCGTCGGGGGTCGGAGGGAAGTACTTC. Variable domain in full (rest from reference TRBV2 and TRBJ2-5): EPEVTQTPSHQVTQMGQEVILRCVPISNHLYFYWYRQILGQKVEFLVSFYNNEISEKSEIFDDQFSVERPDGSNFTLKIRSTKLEDSAMYFCASLSSGVGGKYFGPGTRLLVL.

The J gene is TRBJ1-4, the V gene TRBV25-1; TRBD1 matches at 10 bases. J lost 8 bases, V lost 4 bases, and 7 bases had no gene match. Looked up from germline, CDR1 is MGHDK and CDR2 is SYGVNS. The CDR3 totals 15 residues. The CDR3 protein is CASSVDRGLSEKLFF. DNA for the CDR3: TGTGCCAGCAGTGTAGACAGGGGGCTTAGCGAAAAACTGTTTTTT.

The chain is built from TRBV7-2 and TRBJ1-5; D remains unclear. Germline V CDR1 and CDR2: SGHTA, FQGNSA. V was shortened by 6 bases and J by 1 base, with 4 bases between the two germline ends. The CDR3 covers 12 residues. Here the CDR3 reads CASSQSNQPQHF. As DNA, the CDR3 is TGTGCCAGCAGTCAGAGCAATCAGCCCCAGCATTTT.

There are a few counts of this clone. The rearrangement joins TRBV5-1 to TRBJ2-1, with no clear D. Germline V gene lookup returns CDR1 SGHRS and CDR2 YFSETQ. The V gene lost 8 bases and the J gene lost 8 bases, with 14 bases spanning the gap. The CDR3 loop spans 12 amino acids. The CDR3 sequence is CASADLEDEQFF. CDR3 DNA: TGCGCCAGTGCGGATCTAGAGGATGAGCAGTTCTTC.

This chain links TRBV19 with TRBJ2-1; D is unclear. Trimming took off 5 bases at V and 2 bases at J, with 10 bases between the two ends. CDR1 is LNHDA, CDR2 SQIVND, per germline (reference sequence). CDR3 length: 14 residues. The chain's CDR3 is CASSVTSPYNEQFF. The CDR3, as DNA: TGTGCCAGTAGTGTGACAAGCCCCTACAATGAGCAGTTCTTC.

CDR3 protein: CASNSLRTPIEDTEAFF. The CDR3 coding sequence is TGTGCCAGCAATTCCCTGCGGACCCCCATTGAAGACACTGAAGCTTTCTTT. The chain employs TRBV28 and TRBJ1-1; D not resolved. Trimming left V 7 bases short and J 3 bases short, with 24 bases between. The CDR3 length is 17 residues. Germline CDR1 and CDR2: MDHEN and SYDVKM.

J is TRBJ2-2 and V is TRBV5-4, with D possibly being TRBD1 (6 bases). The CDR3 is 16 residues long. Germline CDR1 is SGHNT and CDR2 is YYREEE (reference sequence). V dropped 0 bases and J dropped 0 bases, with 9 bases sitting between them. The CDR3 region is CASSLARGPNTGELFF. The CDR3 DNA reads TGTGCCAGCAGCTTGGCCAGGGGCCCGAACACCGGGGAGCTGTTTTTT.

The rearrangement joins TRBV7-9 to TRBJ2-3; 9 bases align to TRBD2. The CDR3 contains 17 residues. The J segment lost 4 bases and the V segment lost 2 bases, leaving 10 bases of the junction unmatched. Germline-derived CDR1 and CDR2 are SEHNR and FQNEAQ (reference sequence). CDR3 in amino acids: CASSLLLAGVGADTQYF. For the CDR3, the DNA is TGTGCCAGCAGCTTATTGTTAGCGGGGGTTGGGGCAGATACGCAGTATTTT.

V and J are TRBV7-2 and TRBJ2-3; TRBD1 matches at 8 bases. This CDR3 spans 13 amino acids. Germline CDR1 reads SGHTA; CDR2 reads FQGNSA. The V and J ends lost 5 bases and 6 bases, in that order; junction bases with no gene match: 4. The DNA of the CDR3 is TGTGCCAGCAGCCAACAGGGGGAGGATACGCAGTATTTT. Translating gives CASSQQGEDTQYF.

J is TRBJ1-5 and V is TRBV19; possible D gene TRBD1, 5 bases. CDR3 length: 15 amino acids. Trimming stripped 5 bases from V and 0 bases from J, with 11 bases between. Germline CDR1 and CDR2: LNHDA and SQIVND (reference sequence). CDR3 sequence: CASSFGTDSNQPQHF. The CDR3 DNA is TGTGCCAGTAGTTTCGGGACGGATAGCAATCAGCCCCAGCATTTT. The full variable domain, rest sourced from reference TRBV19 and TRBJ1-5, is DGGITQSPKYLFRKEGQNVTLSCEQNLNHDAMYWYRQDPGQGLRLIYYSQIVNDFQKGDIAEGYSVSREKKESFPLTVTSAQKNPTAFYLCASSFGTDSNQPQHFGDGTRLSIL.

The chain couples TRBV25-1 to TRBJ1-5; 11 bases match TRBD1. This CDR3 is built from 15 residues. Germline assignment: CDR1 MGHDK and CDR2 SYGVNS. V dropped 6 bases and J dropped 4; count of bases not matched to a gene: 5. The CDR3 reads CASSRGQGVNQPQHF. The CDR3 DNA is TGTGCCAGCAGCCGGGGACAGGGGGTAAATCAGCCCCAGCATTTT.

V usage is TRBV5-4 and J usage is TRBJ2-1, with D perhaps matching TRBD1 (6 bases). Between the trimmed V and J ends, which lost 0 bases and 4 bases, there was a span of 14 bases. CDR3 size: 16 residues. Germline CDR1 is SGHNT and CDR2 is YYREEE (reference sequence). The CDR3 DNA reads as TGTGCCAGCAGCTTGGGGGGGCGGCCGATATACAATGAGCAGTTCTTC. It encodes CASSLGGRPIYNEQFF.

The rearrangement joins TRBV6-1 to TRBJ1-3; 9 nucleotides agree with TRBD1. V was pared by 6 bases and J by 8 bases, with 8 bases of the junction left unmatched. The CDR3 consists of 14 residues. Germline-derived CDR1 and CDR2 are MNHNS and SASEGT. The CDR3 DNA reads as TGTGCCAGCAGCCGGGACAGGGTATGGGACACCATATATTTT. It encodes CASSRDRVWDTIYF.

The rearrangement joins TRBV6-5 to TRBJ2-6, with D tentatively TRBD1 (6 bases). Trimming cost V 2 bases and J 2 bases, with 10 bases left between them. From germline, CDR1 is MNHEY and CDR2 SVGAGI. The CDR3 consists of 16 residues. The CDR3 protein is CASSYPPGAGANVLTF. The CDR3 nucleotides are TGTGCCAGCAGTTACCCCCCAGGGGCTGGGGCCAACGTCCTGACTTTC.

This chain connects TRBV6-6 to TRBJ1-2; D remains unclear. The CDR3 is 12 amino acids. Germline V lookup: CDR1 MNHNY, CDR2 SVGAGI (reference sequence). V dropped 6 bases and J dropped 8 bases, with 13 bases sitting between them. The CDR3 here is CASRYKDAGYTF. The CDR3 region has the DNA TGTGCCAGCAGGTACAAGGACGCAGGCTACACCTTC.

CDR3 residues: CASSVGRGVSTDTQYF. The CDR3 region has the DNA TGTGCCAGCAGCGTAGGAAGAGGGGTTAGCACAGATACGCAGTATTTT. V and J are TRBV9 and TRBJ2-3; D is perhaps TRBD1 or TRBD2 (5 bases each). Germline V lookup: CDR1 SGDLS, CDR2 YYNGEE. The CDR3 extends over 16 amino acids. The V and J ends lost 0 bases and 0 bases respectively, with 11 bases between them.

A single count supports this clone. At one of its ends the junction is not consistent with the germline gene, which may arise from a read error. The rearrangement joins TRBV4-1 to TRBJ1-4; TRBD1 matches at 8 bases. Germline lookup yields CDR1 MGHRA and CDR2 YSYEKL. The CDR3 loop spans 20 amino acids. The CDR3 nucleotides read TGCGCCAGCGGCCACCCAGGGAGGACAGGGATGTTGGTGACTAATGAAAAACTGTTTTTT. As protein: CASGHPGRTGMLVTNEKLFF.

The V gene is TRBV28, the J gene TRBJ2-7; D is possibly TRBD1 (5 bases). The CDR3 consists of 14 residues. Trimming shortened V by 5 bases and J by 1 base, and 12 bases separated the two germline ends. Germline V CDR1 and CDR2: MDHEN, SYDVKM. The CDR3, as DNA: TGTGCCAGCAGTCCGCCGACAGTTTCCTACGAGCAGTACTTC. This codes for CASSPPTVSYEQYF.

This clone has a single count. The chain recombines TRBV19 with TRBJ1-5, with unresolved D. Germline values: CDR1 LNHDA, CDR2 SQIVND (reference sequence). The germline V and J ends were trimmed by 6 bases and 0 bases, with 12 bases remaining between them. The length of the CDR3 is 15 residues. CDR3 coding DNA: TGTGCCAGTAGCCCTTATGGTGCTAGCAATCAGCCCCAGCATTTT. The encoded protein is CASSPYGASNQPQHF.